Presented here are 8 T cell receptor beta chains from one specimen sequenced in a study of blood T cell repertoires in COVID-19. Libraries were prepared by immunoSEQ multiplex PCR; TCRdb keeps only in-frame clonotypes and omits some of them. The table records around 250,000 clones, approximately 91% of them present only once. The material sequenced was peripheral blood. These TCRs come from a human donor in a cohort sampled during active COVID-19.

The J gene is TRBJ1-5, the V gene TRBV27; D perhaps matches TRBD1 (5 bases). Germline CDR1 is MNHEY and CDR2 is SMNVEV (reference sequence). Trimming cost V 5 bases and J 7 bases, with 18 bases left between them. The CDR3 has 15 amino acids. The DNA of the CDR3 is TGTGCCAGCAGTCCCAGGGTGATGGACGGCCAGCCCCAGCATTTT. The encoded protein is CASSPRVMDGQPQHF.

This chain connects TRBV27 to TRBJ1-4, with 7 bases that match TRBD1. This CDR3 has 19 amino acids. CDR1 is MNHEY and CDR2 is SMNVEV in the germline V gene (reference sequence). V trimming: 6 bases; J trimming: 0 bases; junction bases outside the gene matches: 16. The CDR3: CASSLKGDRTPATNEKLFF. The CDR3 DNA is TGTGCCAGCAGCCTTAAGGGGGACAGAACTCCTGCAACTAATGAAAAACTGTTTTTT.

This sequence joins TRBV19 and TRBJ2-7; possibly TRBD1 for D (5 bases). Trimming removed 7 bases at V and 2 bases at J, with 9 bases between. The germline V gene encodes CDR1 LNHDA and CDR2 SQIVND (reference sequence). The length of the CDR3 is 12 residues. CDR3 sequence: CASTDRAYEQYF. CDR3 DNA sequence: TGTGCCAGTACCGACAGAGCCTACGAGCAGTACTTC.

This clone was detected a few times. The chain uses TRBV7-9 and TRBJ2-6; maybe TRBD1 (6 bases). Per germline, CDR1 SEHNR and CDR2 FQNEAQ (reference sequence). The CDR3 contains 17 residues. Between the trimmed V and J ends, which lost 5 bases and 0 bases, there was a span of 14 bases. CDR3 sequence (DNA): TGTGCCAGCAGCCCGAGTACAGGGAACTCTGGGGCCAACGTCCTGACTTTC. Translated: CASSPSTGNSGANVLTF.

The rearrangement links TRBV3-1 (or the pseudogene TRBV3-2) to TRBJ2-3, with D possibly being TRBD1 (6 bases). Germline V CDR1 and CDR2: LGHDT, YNNKEL (reference sequence). V was shortened by 5 bases and J by 4 bases, with 7 bases between the two germline ends. There are 12 residues in the CDR3. CDR3 sequence: CASSYRADTQYF. The CDR3 DNA follows: TGTGCCAGCAGCTACAGGGCAGATACGCAGTATTTT.

The chain is built from TRBV2 and TRBJ1-5; maybe TRBD1 (6 bases). The V gene lost 5 bases and the J gene lost 3 bases, with 11 bases spanning the gap. Germline loops: CDR1 SNHLY, CDR2 FYNNEI. The CDR3 has 14 residues. The CDR3 DNA is TGTGCCAGCAGTCGGACAGACCTCAATCAGCCCCAGCATTTT. It codes for CASSRTDLNQPQHF.

This chain uses TRBV6-5 with TRBJ2-7; 13 bases fit TRBD2. Looked up from germline, CDR1 is MNHEY and CDR2 is SVGAGI. J gave up 4 bases and V 6 bases, and 6 bases lay outside the gene matches. This CDR3 region has 15 residues. The CDR3 nucleotides read TGTGCCAGCAGCCAACTAGCGGGGGGGCCGTACGAGCAGTACTTC. Its translation is CASSQLAGGPYEQYF.

This chain joins TRBV6-5 and TRBJ1-1; 8 positions match TRBD1. The CDR3 loop spans 15 amino acids. CDR1 and CDR2 (germline): MNHEY, SVGAGI. After removal of 0 bases from V and 5 bases from J, the junction contained 5 bases not matched to a gene. The chain's CDR3 is CASSYSNRGRTEAFF. The DNA of the CDR3 is TGTGCCAGCAGTTACTCGAACAGGGGGAGGACTGAAGCTTTCTTT.